These 32 T cell receptor beta chains came from one sample sequenced in a study of T-cell reconstitution after alpha-beta-depleted transplantation in children. Unique molecular identifiers were incorporated into the prepared TCRbeta library. Each CDR3 protein is one row after TCRdb ran MiXCR on the PCR reads. The table lists roughly 200,000 distinct CDR3 sequences, roughly 11% of them singletons. Sequenced material: PBMCs, taken before TCRalphabeta/CD19-depleted stem cell transplant. These receptors all come from a child under two years old with acute myeloid leukemia, due to receive a stem cell transplant.

This clonotype was seen a few times. V is TRBV7-3 and J is TRBJ1-1; D is undetermined. The V gene's germline CDR1 is SGHTA and CDR2 FQGTGA. The germline V and J ends were trimmed by 5 bases and 1 base, with 8 bases remaining between them. The CDR3 extends over 13 amino acids. The CDR3 reads CASSPHQNTEAFF. CDR3 coding DNA: TGTGCCAGCAGCCCCCACCAGAACACTGAAGCTTTCTTT.

This clonotype was picked up many times. The chain recombines TRBV5-6 with TRBJ2-5; 8 positions match TRBD2. The CDR3 runs 14 residues. Germline V gene lookup returns CDR1 SGHDT and CDR2 YYEEEE. V gave up 4 bases and J gave up 5 bases; unmatched junction bases: 7. CDR3 sequence: CASSTQRLAETQYF. The CDR3 nucleotides are TGTGCCAGCAGCACCCAACGACTAGCGGAGACCCAGTACTTC.

This clonotype was counted at least ten times. This chain links TRBV5-5 with TRBJ2-5, with 8 bases lining up with TRBD1. The CDR3 is 17 amino acids. Looked up from germline, CDR1 is SGHKS and CDR2 is YYEKEE (reference sequence). Trimming at V came to 2 bases and at J to 0 bases, leaving 9 bases not matched to a gene. Here the CDR3 reads CASSLSQGALYQETQYF. CDR3 nucleotides: TGTGCCAGCAGCTTATCCCAGGGGGCTTTGTACCAAGAGACCCAGTACTTC. The variable domain in full, completed from reference TRBV5-5 and TRBJ2-5, reads DAGVTQSPTHLIKTRGQQVTLRCSPISGHKSVSWYQQVLGQGPQFIFQYYEKEERGRGNFPDRFSARQFPNYSSELNVNALLLGDSALYLCASSLSQGALYQETQYFGPGTRLLVL.

This clonotype showed up many times. The rearrangement uses TRBV5-1 and TRBJ2-3; D unresolved. This CDR3 contains 13 residues. Trimming stripped 0 bases from V and 4 bases from J, with 6 bases between. Germline assignment: CDR1 SGHRS and CDR2 YFSETQ. The CDR3 sequence is CASSLGPSDTQYF. The CDR3 region has the DNA TGCGCCAGCAGCTTGGGACCTTCAGATACGCAGTATTTT.

The sample holds many counts of this clonotype. The rearrangement links TRBV5-1 to TRBJ2-2; either TRBD1 or TRBD2 may supply D (6 bases each). From germline, CDR1 is SGHRS and CDR2 YFSETQ. The CDR3 consists of 16 residues. V was shortened by 7 bases and J by 0 bases, with 16 bases between the two germline ends. The CDR3 sequence: CASLETGGPNTGELFF. The DNA of the CDR3 is TGCGCCAGCCTGGAGACAGGAGGGCCGAACACCGGGGAGCTGTTTTTT.

At least ten counts were recorded for this clonotype. The junction differs from germline at one of its ends, possibly a read error. This chain joins TRBV6-5 and TRBJ2-7; D gene unclear. Looked up from germline, CDR1 is MNHEY and CDR2 is SVGAGI. The CDR3 extends over 15 amino acids. DNA for the CDR3: TGTGCCAGCAGTCACTCCGAGCGAGGCTCCTACGAGCAGTACTTC. It translates to CASSHSERGSYEQYF.

The table lists this clonotype with many counts. This chain uses TRBV18 with TRBJ2-7; D ambiguous. CDR1 and CDR2 from the germline V gene are KGHSH and LQKENI. The length of the CDR3 is 14 residues. V shed 3 bases and J shed 6 bases, with 15 bases lying between them. The CDR3 sequence: CASSPPQQTLEQYF. CDR3 sequence (DNA): TGTGCCAGCTCACCCCCCCAACAGACCCTCGAGCAGTACTTC.

This clonotype was counted ten times or more. This chain links TRBV30 with TRBJ2-2, with D uncertain. Trimming stripped 2 bases from V and 7 bases from J, with 11 bases between. Germline CDR1 is GTSNPN and CDR2 is SVGIG (reference sequence). The CDR3 loop spans 13 amino acids. The CDR3 loop is CAWSFSGLGELFF. CDR3 in DNA: TGTGCCTGGAGTTTCTCAGGCCTCGGGGAGCTGTTTTTT.

This clonotype was observed at least ten times. The CDR3 DNA follows: TGTGCCAGCAGACAAGAGACCCAGTACTTC. Its protein product is CASRQETQYF. This chain joins TRBV6-1 and TRBJ2-5; unclear D gene. The CDR3 spans 10 residues. Trimming took off 6 bases at V and 2 bases at J, with 1 base between the two ends. In germline, CDR1 is MNHNS, CDR2 SASEGT.

This clonotype was counted ten times or more. In DNA form, the CDR3 reads TGTGCCAGCAGCGCCCTGGGACAGAACTATGGCTACACCTTC. It specifies CASSALGQNYGYTF. V and J are TRBV7-8 and TRBJ1-2; TRBD1 agrees at 7 bases. CDR3 length: 14 amino acids. Germline assignment: CDR1 SGHVS and CDR2 FQNEAQ. V lost 5 bases, J lost 2 bases, and 5 bases stayed unmatched.

Note on this clonotype: It may be a read error: a sequence one base away is much more abundant. The rearrangement links TRBV12-3 or TRBV12-4 to TRBJ2-2; D is unresolved. The length of the CDR3 is 11 residues. CDR3 DNA sequence: TGTGCCATCGACAACACCTGGGAGCTGTTTTTT. It codes for CAIDNTWELFF.

This clonotype was found many times. The chain employs TRBV7-3 and TRBJ2-2; 7 bases map to TRBD2. Germline CDR1 is SGHTA and CDR2 is FQGTGA. CDR3 length: 15 amino acids. Trimming at V came to 6 bases and at J to 2 bases, leaving 6 bases not matched to a gene. This CDR3 is CASSSAGSNTGELFF. CDR3 in DNA: TGTGCCAGCAGTTCAGCGGGGTCTAACACCGGGGAGCTGTTTTTT.

This clonotype was counted many times. The rearrangement links TRBV2 to TRBJ2-3; 8 bases line up with TRBD2. Trimming took 1 base from V and 5 from J; bases not matched to a gene: 5. The germline V gene encodes CDR1 SNHLY and CDR2 FYNNEI. This CDR3 region has 15 residues. Written as DNA, the CDR3 is TGTGCCAGCAGTGAAGGACCCCTAGCGGGAGATACGCAGTATTTT. Amino acids: CASSEGPLAGDTQYF.

This clonotype was observed many times. V is TRBV5-1 and J is TRBJ2-5; D remains unclear. The CDR3 totals 13 residues. V lost 2 bases, J lost 4 bases, and 9 bases lay in between. Germline V CDR1 and CDR2: SGHRS, YFSETQ. CDR3 coding DNA: TGCGCCAGCAGCTTCAACGGAAGAGAGACCCAGTACTTC. This gives the protein CASSFNGRETQYF.

The table lists this clonotype with many counts. The V gene is TRBV7-2, the J gene TRBJ1-1, with TRBD1 as a possible D gene (5 bases). V was shortened by 5 bases and J by 8 bases, with 21 bases between the two germline ends. The germline gives CDR1 SGHTA, CDR2 FQGNSA. This CDR3 comprises 15 residues. The CDR3 DNA reads TGTGCCAGCAGCGAAGCACCGACAGCTATTGAGGAAGCTTTCTTT. This gives the protein CASSEAPTAIEEAFF.

This clonotype was seen a single time. The chain joins TRBV29-1 to TRBJ2-1, with a tentative D call TRBD2 (6 bases). Germline CDR1 and CDR2: SQVTM and ANQGSEA. The CDR3 spans 14 residues. DNA of the CDR3: TGCACTATAACAGGACTAAGCTCCTACAATGAGCAGTTCTTC. Amino acid sequence: CTITGLSSYNEQFF.

This clonotype showed up many times. The rearrangement joins TRBV30 to TRBJ1-2; D ambiguous. The V gene's germline CDR1 is GTSNPN and CDR2 SVGIG (reference sequence). V lost 2 bases and J 7 bases, leaving 11 bases between the germline ends. The CDR3 has 12 residues. In nucleotides, the CDR3 is TGTGCCTGGAGTCCCTCGACCCTTGGCTACACCTTC. Encoded protein: CAWSPSTLGYTF.

This clonotype was seen repeatedly, ten times or more. This rearrangement joins TRBV5-5 to TRBJ2-7; a weak D match, TRBD1 (6 bases). Trimming removed 3 bases at V and 2 bases at J, with 15 bases between. The CDR3 loop spans 15 amino acids. Germline V gene lookup returns CDR1 SGHKS and CDR2 YYEKEE (reference sequence). CDR3 residues: CASSSKQGRTYEQYF. As DNA, the CDR3 is TGTGCCAGCAGCTCTAAACAGGGACGGACCTACGAGCAGTACTTC.

In its sample, this clonotype was seen many times. This chain uses TRBV6-2 or TRBV6-3 with TRBJ2-3; 7 nucleotides line up with TRBD2. This CDR3 comprises 12 residues. Germline V gene lookup returns CDR1 MNHEY and CDR2 SVGEGT. V trimming: 4 bases; J trimming: 5 bases; junction bases outside the gene matches: 0. The CDR3: CASSSGGDTQYF. The CDR3 DNA reads TGTGCCAGCAGTTCGGGGGGAGATACGCAGTATTTT.

At least ten counts were recorded for this clonotype. J is TRBJ2-7 and V is TRBV7-2, with D perhaps matching TRBD1 (5 bases). The V end lost 7 bases, the J end lost 0 bases, and 16 bases lay between the germline ends. From germline, CDR1 is SGHTA and CDR2 FQGNSA. CDR3 length: 15 amino acids. CDR3 in amino acids: CASTQGGALSYEQYF. As DNA, the CDR3 is TGTGCCAGCACCCAGGGTGGAGCCCTCTCCTACGAGCAGTACTTC.

Here the CDR3 reads CASSQDTNTGELFF. The CDR3 coding sequence is TGTGCCAGCAGCCAGGACACTAACACCGGGGAGCTGTTTTTT. This chain joins TRBV3-1 and TRBJ2-2; D may be TRBD1 (5 bases). Germline lookup yields CDR1 LGHDT and CDR2 YNNKEL (reference sequence). Between the trimmed V and J ends, which lost 3 bases and 2 bases, there was a span of 7 bases. The CDR3 is 14 residues long.

There are many counts of this clonotype. V usage is TRBV12-3 or TRBV12-4 and J usage is TRBJ1-4, with D possibly TRBD1 on 5 matching bases. The CDR3 spans 14 residues. V was pared by 6 bases and J by 11 bases, with 19 bases between. CDR3 nucleotide sequence: TGTGCCAGCAGAGAACGGCGACTTAGGGACAAACTGTTTTTT. It yields the protein CASRERRLRDKLFF.

This clonotype was detected many times. This chain connects TRBV7-2 to TRBJ2-2, with a possible D match to TRBD2 (6 bases). The germline V gene has CDR1 SGHTA and CDR2 FQGNSA. The CDR3 covers 14 residues. V lost 1 base, J lost 5 bases, and 8 bases lay in between. CDR3 loop: CASSLVAGTGELFF. CDR3 in DNA: TGTGCCAGCAGCTTAGTCGCGGGAACCGGGGAGCTGTTTTTT.

This clonotype appeared a few times. This sequence joins TRBV7-2 and TRBJ2-1, with D unclear. This CDR3 has 15 residues. Trimming took off 6 bases at V and 0 bases at J, with 12 bases between the two ends. Germline CDR1 reads SGHTA; CDR2 reads FQGNSA. This CDR3 reads CASRQVGSSYNEQFF. The CDR3 DNA sequence: TGTGCCAGCAGGCAAGTAGGCAGCTCCTACAATGAGCAGTTCTTC.

This clonotype appeared many times. The J gene is TRBJ2-7, the V gene TRBV5-5; unclear D gene. V lost 4 bases and J lost 6, with 11 bases in between. The CDR3 totals 12 residues. Per germline, CDR1 SGHKS and CDR2 YYEKEE (reference sequence). The DNA of the CDR3 is TGTGCCAGCAGCCTTGCCAACCGCGAGCAGTACTTC. Translated: CASSLANREQYF.

Remarks on this clonotype: A much larger clonotype is one base distant, so this may be a read error. J is TRBJ2-1 and V is TRBV28; the D is unclear. Deletions cut 3 bases from V and 4 bases from J, with 7 bases between. The CDR3 has 13 amino acids. Per germline, CDR1 MDHEN and CDR2 SYDVKM. The CDR3 protein is CASSFSHYNEQFF. CDR3 sequence (DNA): TGTGCCAGCAGTTTCTCTCATTACAATGAGCAGTTCTTC. The full variable domain, rest sourced from reference TRBV28 and TRBJ2-1, is DVKVTQSSRYLVKRTGEKVFLECVQDMDHENMFWYRQDPGLGLRLIYFSYDVKMKEKGDIPEGYSVSREKKERFSLILESASTNQTSMYLCASSFSHYNEQFFGPGTRLTVL.

J is TRBJ2-7 and V is TRBV7-2; D is ambiguous. Per the germline V gene, CDR1 is SGHTA and CDR2 is FQGNSA. V lost 0 bases, J lost 4 bases, and 13 bases lay in between. The CDR3 has 15 residues. CDR3 residues: CASSLAMRQVYEQYF. The CDR3 DNA is TGTGCCAGCAGCTTAGCGATGCGTCAGGTGTACGAGCAGTACTTC.

Many counts were recorded for this clonotype. The chain is built from TRBV20-1 and TRBJ2-7; TRBD2 might be the D (7 bases). With 2 bases removed from V and 0 bases from J, the gap between germline ends came to 11 bases. This CDR3 is 14 amino acids long. Germline CDR1 and CDR2: DFQATT and SNEGSKA (reference sequence). This CDR3 reads CSARRGRGSYEQYF. In DNA, the CDR3 is TGCAGTGCTAGAAGGGGGAGGGGCTCCTACGAGCAGTACTTC.

This clonotype was recorded many times. The chain employs TRBV12-3 or TRBV12-4 and TRBJ1-5; perhaps TRBD1 as D (5 bases). This CDR3 is built from 12 residues. The V end was cut by 6 bases, the J end by 6 bases, with 9 bases between. CDR3 nucleotide sequence: TGTGCCAGCAGGGGAACAGGTCAGCCCCAGCATTTT. This encodes CASRGTGQPQHF.

This clonotype was detected once. This may be a read error: a much more frequent sequence differs by one nucleotide. V usage is TRBV20-1 and J usage is TRBJ1-5, with D tentatively TRBD1 (5 bases). Germline CDR1 is DFQATT and CDR2 is SNEGSKA (reference sequence). This CDR3 is 13 amino acids long. V lost 7 bases and J lost 3, with 13 bases in between. The CDR3: CSDRGQVNQPQHF. DNA of the CDR3: TGCAGTGATAGGGGCCAGGTCAATCAGCCCCAGCATTTT.

In its sample, this clonotype was seen many times. V gene TRBV5-1 combines with J gene TRBJ1-3; 7 nucleotides align to TRBD1. CDR3 length: 13 amino acids. The V and J ends lost 3 bases and 6 bases, in that order; junction bases with no gene match: 3. The germline V gene encodes CDR1 SGHRS and CDR2 YFSETQ. CDR3 nucleotides: TGCGCCAGCAGCTCGGGACAGACAAACACCATATATTTT. The encoded protein is CASSSGQTNTIYF. The variable domain in full, completed from reference TRBV5-1 and TRBJ1-3, reads KAGVTQTPRYLIKTRGQQVTLSCSPISGHRSVSWYQQTPGQGLQFLFEYFSETQRNKGNFPGRFSGRQFSNSRSEMNVSTLELGDSALYLCASSSGQTNTIYFGEGSWLTVV.

Note on this clonotype: An end of the junction differs from the germline gene, which may be a read error. The chain links TRBV12-3 or TRBV12-4 to TRBJ1-5; D call uncertain. The CDR3 is 16 amino acids. The DNA for the CDR3 is TGTGCCAGCAGCCCACCGGGTCCCTATAGCAAACAGCACCAGCATTTT. Translated: CASSPPGPYSKQHQHF.